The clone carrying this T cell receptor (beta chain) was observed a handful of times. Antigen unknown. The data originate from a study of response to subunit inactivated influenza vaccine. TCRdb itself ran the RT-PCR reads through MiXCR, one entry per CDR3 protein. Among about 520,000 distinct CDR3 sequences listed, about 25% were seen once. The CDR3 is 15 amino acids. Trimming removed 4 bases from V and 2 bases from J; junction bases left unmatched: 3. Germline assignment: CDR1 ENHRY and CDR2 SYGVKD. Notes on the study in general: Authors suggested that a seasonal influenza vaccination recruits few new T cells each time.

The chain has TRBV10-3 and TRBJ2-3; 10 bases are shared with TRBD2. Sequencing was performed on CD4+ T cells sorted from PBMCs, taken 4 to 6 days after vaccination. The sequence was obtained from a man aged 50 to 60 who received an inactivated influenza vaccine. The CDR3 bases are TGTGCCATCAGTGGTACTAGCGGGGTCACAGATACGCAGTATTTT. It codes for CAISGTSGVTDTQYF.